This T cell receptor beta chain was retrieved from a study of T-cell memory formation after mild COVID-19. The overall study: Clustering of TCRs was largely donor specific.

This CDR3 region has 13 residues. V lost 1 base, J lost 4 bases, and 10 bases lay in between. The germline V gene has CDR1 DFQATT and CDR2 SNEGSKA (reference sequence). TCRdb processed the 5' RACE reads anew with MiXCR; each CDR3 protein has one entry. Seen here are hundreds of thousands of distinct CDR3 sequences, about 20% observed once, and the top ten hold approximately 13%. The chain combines TRBV20-1 with TRBJ1-2; possibly TRBD1 for D (5 bases). This sequence originates from an adult woman who had mild COVID-19 (a few samples of this study predate the infection). Cell type and time point are not known. Specimen: PBMCs or a T cell subset sorted from them (not recorded which). The CDR3 reads CSARGDSTYGYTF. The CDR3 DNA reads TGCAGTGCTAGAGGGGACTCCACCTATGGCTACACCTTC.